Presented here are 18 T cell receptor beta chains from one specimen sequenced in a study of T cell changes during pregnancy in multiple sclerosis. Only in-frame clones appear in the TCRdb table, and some are missing; sequencing was by immunoSEQ multiplex PCR. The sample has about 75,000 clones; about 93% are singletons. Sequenced material: CD4+ T cells from peripheral blood mononuclear cells, taken before pregnancy. These receptor sequences come from a female donor with multiple sclerosis, enrolled in a pregnancy study.

About this clone: A read error is likely, as this CDR3 ends without the conserved phenylalanine or tryptophan. It is unclear where the CDR3 begins or ends on the DNA, so no DNA is shown, and the CDR3 is as TCRdb lists it. CDR3 region: CASSLVASGPVL. This chain connects TRBV7-9 to TRBJ1-1; the D call of TRBD1 is as the table states it, not checked on the DNA. The CDR3 is 12 amino acids in total, end residues counted. Germline lookup yields CDR1 SEHNR and CDR2 FQNEAQ (reference sequence).

The chain's CDR3 is CASSLFPVRLNTEAFF. The CDR3 bases are TGTGCCAGCAGTTTATTCCCCGTTCGGTTGAACACTGAAGCTTTCTTT. The chain uses TRBV27 and TRBJ1-1; no firm D call. V lost 1 base and J lost 0, with 12 bases in between. CDR1 is MNHEY and CDR2 is SMNVEV in the germline V gene (reference sequence). CDR3 length: 16 residues.

This clone has just one count. This rearrangement joins TRBV19 to TRBJ2-7, with D perhaps TRBD2 (6 bases). Deletions cut 4 bases from V and 3 bases from J, with 16 bases between. Per germline, CDR1 LNHDA and CDR2 SQIVND (reference sequence). This CDR3 contains 15 residues. CDR3 sequence reads: CASSTAGTGLYEQYF. Written as DNA, the CDR3 is TGTGCCAGTAGTACCGCCGGGACGGGACTCTACGAGCAGTACTTC.

Only one count was recorded for this clone. Here the CDR3 DNA reads TGTGCCAGCAGCTTATGGGGGACTAGCGGCTACAATGAGCAGTTCTTC. Translating gives CASSLWGTSGYNEQFF. The rearrangement joins TRBV7-2 to TRBJ2-1, with 11 bases identical to TRBD2. Germline values: CDR1 SGHTA, CDR2 FQGNSA. V dropped 2 bases and J dropped 3; count of bases not matched to a gene: 3. This CDR3 contains 16 residues. The full variable domain, rest sourced from reference TRBV7-2 and TRBJ2-1, is GAGVSQSPSNKVTEKGKDVELRCDPISGHTALYWYRQSLGQGLEFLIYFQGNSAPDKSGLPSDRFSAERTGGSVSTLTIQRTQQEDSAVYLCASSLWGTSGYNEQFFGPGTRLTVL.

The V call is TRBV19, the J call TRBJ2-1; 10 nucleotides align to TRBD2. V shed 3 bases, J shed 3 bases, and the junction held 11 bases outside the gene matches. There are 18 residues in the CDR3. Germline V gene data show CDR1 as LNHDA and CDR2 as SQIVND (reference sequence). The CDR3 loop reads CASSIRASGRSIYNEQFF. The CDR3 region has the DNA TGTGCCAGTAGTATTAGGGCTAGCGGGAGATCAATCTACAATGAGCAGTTCTTC.

V and J are TRBV5-4 and TRBJ2-3, with 9 nucleotides matching TRBD2. Germline values: CDR1 SGHNT, CDR2 YYREEE (reference sequence). The V gene end was trimmed by 0 bases and the J gene end by 6 bases; junction bases not matched to a gene: 11. The CDR3 spans 17 residues. This CDR3 reads CASSLGLPRGGGDTQYF. The CDR3 DNA is TGTGCCAGCAGCTTGGGACTTCCGCGGGGGGGCGGGGATACGCAGTATTTT. Drawing the rest from reference TRBV5-4 and TRBJ2-3, the complete variable domain is ETGVTQSPTHLIKTRGQQVTLRCSSQSGHNTVSWYQQALGQGPQFIFQYYREEENGRGNFPPRFSGLQFPNYSSELNVNALELDDSALYLCASSLGLPRGGGDTQYFGPGTRLTVL.

V and J are TRBV7-3 and TRBJ2-3; 13 bases align to TRBD2. The CDR3 totals 18 residues. V was pared by 2 bases and J by 4 bases, with 9 bases of the junction left unmatched. From germline, CDR1 is SGHTA and CDR2 FQGTGA. The CDR3 DNA reads as TGTGCCAGCAGCTTATCGGGAACTAGCGGGAGGGCCCCAGATACGCAGTATTTT. Amino acids: CASSLSGTSGRAPDTQYF.

This chain uses TRBV30 with TRBJ2-1; D perhaps matches TRBD1 (6 bases). CDR1 is GTSNPN, CDR2 SVGIG, per germline (reference sequence). The CDR3 contains 14 residues. V was clipped by 3 bases and J by 4 bases, with 13 bases between them. CDR3 nucleotide sequence: TGTGCCTGGAGAGCCGGGACACCTTACAATGAGCAGTTCTTC. This codes for CAWRAGTPYNEQFF.

This chain connects TRBV5-1 to TRBJ2-3; 8 bases align to TRBD2. Unmatched junction bases numbered 8, after V lost 0 bases and J lost 2 bases. Per the germline V gene, CDR1 is SGHRS and CDR2 is YFSETQ. This CDR3 has 17 amino acids. The CDR3 coding sequence is TGCGCCAGCAGCTTGGGGAGGGGAGCGGGGGACACAGATACGCAGTATTTT. It translates to CASSLGRGAGDTDTQYF.

This clone was seen once. CDR3 in amino acids: CASSSPWTENTEAFF. Written as DNA, the CDR3 is TGTGCCAGCAGCTCTCCCTGGACAGAGAACACTGAAGCTTTCTTT. V and J are TRBV11-3 and TRBJ1-1; a possible D gene is TRBD1 (6 bases). Germline CDR1 and CDR2: SGHNT and YENEEA. CDR3 size: 15 residues. With 4 bases removed from V and 1 base from J, the gap between germline ends came to 13 bases.

This sequence joins TRBV7-6 and TRBJ1-2; TRBD1 aligns across 9 bases. This CDR3 spans 15 amino acids. From germline, CDR1 is SGHVS and CDR2 FNYEAQ. J lost 6 bases, V lost 4 bases, and 9 bases had no gene match. CDR3 amino acids: CASSSLQGAFDGYTF. For the CDR3, the DNA is TGTGCCAGCAGCTCACTACAGGGGGCGTTCGATGGCTACACCTTC.

V usage is TRBV5-1 and J usage is TRBJ2-1, with 7 bases that match TRBD1. Germline CDR1 SGHRS, CDR2 YFSETQ. CDR3 length: 14 residues. After removal of 5 bases from V and 4 bases from J, the junction contained 6 bases not matched to a gene. Here the CDR3 reads CASRGGQVYNEQFF. For the CDR3, the DNA is TGCGCCAGCAGAGGCGGACAGGTATACAATGAGCAGTTCTTC.

The CDR3 coding sequence is TGCAGCGTATCGGGACAGGGGGCGCCGCGCTCCTACGAGCAGTACTTC. Its translation: CSVSGQGAPRSYEQYF. The chain has TRBV29-1 and TRBJ2-7; 12 bases match TRBD1. The germline CDR1 and CDR2 sequences are SQVTM and ANQGSEA. The length of the CDR3 is 16 residues. V shed 6 bases and J 0 bases; nucleotides not matched to a gene: 9.

This sequence joins TRBV29-1 and TRBJ2-7; weak D call: TRBD2 (6 bases). Germline CDR1 is SQVTM and CDR2 is ANQGSEA. This CDR3 region has 12 residues. V lost 4 bases and J 3 bases, leaving 10 bases between the germline ends. CDR3 residues: CSVGRGGYEQYF. The CDR3 DNA reads TGCAGCGTTGGAAGGGGAGGCTACGAGCAGTACTTC.

The chain joins TRBV5-1 to TRBJ2-3; 8 bases fit TRBD1. Per the germline V gene, CDR1 is SGHRS and CDR2 is YFSETQ. CDR3 size: 15 residues. J was trimmed by 5 bases and V by 1 base; bases with no gene match: 6. The DNA for the CDR3 is TGCGCCAGCAGCTTGCGAGGACAGGGTATAGATACGCAGTATTTT. This gives the protein CASSLRGQGIDTQYF.

The rearrangement uses TRBV6-6 and TRBJ2-1, with 14 nucleotides matching TRBD2. The V gene end was trimmed by 4 bases and the J gene end by 8 bases; junction bases not matched to a gene: 1. The CDR3 covers 14 residues. CDR1 MNHNY and CDR2 SVGAGI come from the germline V gene (reference sequence). CDR3 sequence: CASSLGLAGDEQFF. CDR3 DNA: TGTGCCAGCAGTTTGGGACTAGCGGGAGATGAGCAGTTCTTC.

The chain combines TRBV29-1 with TRBJ1-1; maybe TRBD1 (5 bases). The CDR3 is 14 amino acids. V lost 0 bases, J lost 1 base, and 9 bases lay in between. Looked up from germline, CDR1 is SQVTM and CDR2 is ANQGSEA. The DNA for the CDR3 is TGCAGCGTTGAAGAAGTGGGGCGGAACACTGAAGCTTTCTTT. This encodes CSVEEVGRNTEAFF.

This chain uses TRBV4-3 with TRBJ2-1; TRBD1 is a possible D gene (5 bases). From germline, CDR1 is LGHNA and CDR2 YSLEER. V shed 0 bases and J shed 6 bases, with 12 bases lying between them. This CDR3 has 15 residues. The CDR3, as DNA: TGCGCCAGCAGCCAAGATCAGGGTGATGGCAATGAGCAGTTCTTC. Translation: CASSQDQGDGNEQFF.